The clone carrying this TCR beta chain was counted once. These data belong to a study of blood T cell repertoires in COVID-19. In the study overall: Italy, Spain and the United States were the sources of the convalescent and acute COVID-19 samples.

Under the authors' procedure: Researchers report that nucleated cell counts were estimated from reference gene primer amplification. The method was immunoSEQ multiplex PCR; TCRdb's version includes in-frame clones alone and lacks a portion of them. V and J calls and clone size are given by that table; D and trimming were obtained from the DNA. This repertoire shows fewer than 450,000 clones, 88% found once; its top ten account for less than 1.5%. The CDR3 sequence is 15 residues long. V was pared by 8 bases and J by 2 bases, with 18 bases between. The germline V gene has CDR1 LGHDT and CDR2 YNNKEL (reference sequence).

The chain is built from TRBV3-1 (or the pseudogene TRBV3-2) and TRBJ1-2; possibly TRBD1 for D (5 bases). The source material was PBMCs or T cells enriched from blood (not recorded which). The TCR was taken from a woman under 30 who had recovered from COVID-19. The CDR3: CASGPRGGTNYGYTF. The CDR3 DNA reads TGTGCCAGCGGCCCCCGGGGAGGGACCAACTATGGCTACACCTTC.